The clone carrying this T cell receptor (beta chain) has just a few counts. The antigen remains unidentified. The CDR3 has 15 residues. V was pared by 2 bases and J by 6 bases, with 14 bases between. From germline, CDR1 is SNHLY and CDR2 FYNNEI. Template switching created a universal primer site, and the cDNA included unique molecular identifiers. MiXCR, run by TCRdb on the 5' RACE reads, gives a single entry per CDR3 protein. The sample yields about 240,000 distinct CDR3 sequences, 6% to 8% seen once. This entry is derived from a study of identical twins. Findings and caveats of the study: Alpha sequences that were out-of-frame and twin-shared showed an excess of low generation probability. Fewer insertions characterized abundant cord blood beta clonotypes, whereas memory repertoires showed none. Models came in too low on out-of-frame TCR alpha sharing in monozygotic twins.

Separately, the same data were catalogued under a study of yellow fever vaccine responses in identical twins.

The source of this sequence is a woman aged 18-29 years in good health. The rearrangement links TRBV2 to TRBJ1-5, with no clear D. Input material: CD8+ T cells sorted from blood. This CDR3 reads CASSEYNGEGQPQHF. The CDR3 nucleotides are TGTGCCAGCAGTGAATATAACGGTGAAGGTCAGCCCCAGCATTTT.